A selection of T cell receptor beta chains follows, all from one sample in a study of blood T cells in healthy people across ages. TCRdb ran MiXCR on the 5' RACE reads and lists one entry per CDR3 protein. The sample holds 900,000 to 950,000 distinct CDR3 sequences, almost 30% seen once. This sample also belongs to another study, concerning T cells of mothers and their children.

The specimen was blood. The receptors derive from a woman aged 40 to 55 in good health. The CDR3 runs from the conserved cysteine through the conserved F or W. A D gene is named only where the DNA matches it firmly. Some rows have no size entry. The others give once, few or many, or a class for an expanded clone.

D gene,V gene,clone size,J gene,CDR3 DNA,CDR3 protein
TRBD1,TRBV19,NA,TRBJ2-6,TGTGCCAGTAATAACAGGGGCTGGATACCGGGGGCCAACGTCCTGACTTTC,CASNNRGWIPGANVLTF
TRBD1,TRBV9,few,TRBJ2-2,TGTGCCAGCAGCGTAGGGGGACAGGGAAGGAGCCGGGAGCTGTTTTTT,CASSVGGQGRSRELFF
TRBD1,TRBV28,NA,TRBJ2-6,TGTGCCAGCGGAACAGGGGGCTCCTTCTTCGGGGCCAACGTCCTGACTTTC,CASGTGGSFFGANVLTF
NA,TRBV7-2,once,TRBJ1-1,TGTGCCAGCAGCTTTAGGTACAGGGAAGCCACTGAAGCTTTCTTT,CASSFRYREATEAFF
TRBD1,TRBV12-3/TRBV12-4,NA,TRBJ2-5,TGTGCCAGCAGTATTCGACAGGGTAATTGGCAGTACTTC,CASSIRQGNWQYF
TRBD1,TRBV7-9,few,TRBJ1-6,TGTGCCAGCAGCTGGAGGGGCAGGGGGCGCAATTCACCCCTCCACTTT,CASSWRGRGRNSPLHF
NA,TRBV7-2,NA,TRBJ2-5,TGTGCCAGCAGCAAGGGTGGCGATTCGACCCAGTACTTC,CASSKGGDSTQYF
TRBD2,TRBV2,NA,TRBJ2-1,TGTGCCAGCAGTACTAGCGGGGGGGCTTTAGAGCAGTTCTTC,CASSTSGGALEQFF
NA,TRBV7-9,many,TRBJ2-3,TGTGCCAGCCATACTCAGGGGCACACAGATACGCAGTATTTT,CASHTQGHTDTQYF
NA,TRBV20-1,NA,TRBJ2-6,TGCAGTGCGTCACGTGCTTCTGGGGCCAACGTCCTGACTTTC,CSASRASGANVLTF
TRBD2,TRBV5-1,NA,TRBJ2-2,TGCGCCAGCAGCTCCACCTTAGCGGGGGGGCTCACCGGGGAGCTGTTTTTT,CASSSTLAGGLTGELFF
TRBD2,TRBV7-8,NA,TRBJ2-1,TGTGCCAGCAGCTTAAGTATGGGGGGGGGTAGGAATGAGCAGTTCTTC,CASSLSMGGGRNEQFF
NA,TRBV4-3,NA,TRBJ2-1,TGCGCCAGCAGCCAAGTGGCAGGGCCCTCCTACGAGCAGTTCTTC,CASSQVAGPSYEQFF
NA,TRBV4-3,few,TRBJ2-3,TGCGCCAGCAGCCCGTATTCAGGGGGGGCCTCAGATACGCAGTATTTT,CASSPYSGGASDTQYF
TRBD2,TRBV7-2,NA,TRBJ2-2,TGTGCCAGCAGCTTGGCTAGCGGGGGACTCAACACCGGGGAGCTGTTTTTT,CASSLASGGLNTGELFF
TRBD2,TRBV4-1,NA,TRBJ2-1,TGCGCCAGCAGCCCAGTAACTAGCGTAGGCTACAATGAGCAGTTCTTC,CASSPVTSVGYNEQFF
NA,TRBV7-9,NA,TRBJ2-3,TGTGCCAGCAGCTCGGGAGTTACGCAGTATTTT,CASSSGVTQYF
TRBD2,TRBV4-1,few,TRBJ2-3,TGCGCCAGCAGCCAAGAGGGTAGCGGGGGGGCCTCAGATACGCAGTATTTT,CASSQEGSGGASDTQYF
NA,TRBV28,NA,TRBJ1-1,TGTGCCAGCAGCCAGCGATTGACTGATGAAGCTTTCTTT,CASSQRLTDEAFF
TRBD1,TRBV20-1,many,TRBJ1-2,TGCAGTGCTAGGGCTTACAGGGGGGACTATGGCTACACCTTC,CSARAYRGDYGYTF
TRBD1,TRBV28,few,TRBJ1-2,TGTGCCAGCAGTTTAGGCGGGACAGGGCTTAACTATGGCTACACCTTC,CASSLGGTGLNYGYTF
NA,TRBV4-1,NA,TRBJ1-3,TGCGCCAGCAGCCAAGTGCAGGGCTCTGGAAACACCATATATTTT,CASSQVQGSGNTIYF
NA,TRBV11-2,few,TRBJ2-4,TGTGCCAGCAGCTTAGTCGGACTCCTGACGTACTTC,CASSLVGLLTYF
TRBD1,TRBV6-1,few,TRBJ1-1,TGTGCCACCTCAGACAGGGCGGCTTTCTTT,CATSDRAAFF
TRBD1,TRBV29-1,many,TRBJ1-2,TGCAGCGTTGGCTTGGGACAGGACTATGGCTACACCTTC,CSVGLGQDYGYTF
NA,TRBV4-1,NA,TRBJ2-1,TGCGCCAACAGCCAACCCTCAGCCAGAGGAGGACTCTACAATGAGCAGTTCTTC,CANSQPSARGGLYNEQFF
NA,TRBV19,NA,TRBJ2-7,TGTGCCAGTAGTACTCAGGGGATCTACGAGCAGTACTTC,CASSTQGIYEQYF
TRBD1,TRBV20-1,NA,TRBJ2-5,TGCAGTGCAGGGGACAGGGGGCGATTGGAGACCCAGTACTTC,CSAGDRGRLETQYF
TRBD2,TRBV7-3,NA,TRBJ2-1,TGTGCCAGCAGCCAACTAGCGGGAGGGCCAGATGAGCAGTTCTTC,CASSQLAGGPDEQFF
NA,TRBV11-2,many,TRBJ2-3,TGTGCCAGCAGCTTAGATCCCGGGACATTTAGCACAGATACGCAGTATTTT,CASSLDPGTFSTDTQYF
TRBD1,TRBV19,NA,TRBJ2-7,TGTGCCAGCCAGAGACCGGGACAGGGCCTCCTGATTCCCTACGAGCAGTACTTC,CASQRPGQGLLIPYEQYF
TRBD1,TRBV29-1,many,TRBJ2-7,TGCAGCGTTTTGACAGGGGCCTCCTACGAGCAGTACTTC,CSVLTGASYEQYF
NA,TRBV28,few,TRBJ2-7,TGTGCCAGCAGTTTCAGCGGCAGGGGATCCAACGAGCAGTACTTC,CASSFSGRGSNEQYF
TRBD2,TRBV19,NA,TRBJ2-1,TGTGCCAGTAAAGTCGGCGGGGGGGAAGTTGAGCAGTTCTTC,CASKVGGGEVEQFF
TRBD2,TRBV5-5,NA,TRBJ2-2,TGTGCCAGCAGCTTGGCCAATAGCGGGGGGGCCGGGGAGCTGTTTTTT,CASSLANSGGAGELFF
TRBD1,TRBV9,NA,TRBJ1-1,TGTGCCAGCAGTGCCCTTGGACAGGAGGACTCTGAAGCTTTCTTT,CASSALGQEDSEAFF
NA,TRBV11-1,many,TRBJ2-3,TGTGCCAGCAGCGTGAATACAGATACGCAGTATTTT,CASSVNTDTQYF
NA,TRBV20-1,NA,TRBJ1-2,TGCAGTGCTTGTGCCAGGGGCTATGGCTACACCTTC,CSACARGYGYTF
TRBD1,TRBV12-3/TRBV12-4,few,TRBJ2-4,TGTGCCAGCAGTTTACGGAGACAGGGGTTAAGAAAAGGGGGAAACATTCAGTACTTC,CASSLRRQGLRKGGNIQYF
NA,TRBV9,NA,TRBJ1-2,TGTGCCAGCAGCCCCCGTCGTGGAGACAACTATGGCTACACCTTC,CASSPRRGDNYGYTF
TRBD2,TRBV24-1,NA,TRBJ2-5,TGTGCCACCAGTGATCCGCAGACTAGCTGGGAGACCCAGTACTTC,CATSDPQTSWETQYF
NA,TRBV7-9,NA,TRBJ2-1,TGTGCCAGCAGCGAGCGGGCCGGGACACGAGCTGGGAATGAGCAGTTCTTC,CASSERAGTRAGNEQFF
TRBD2,TRBV6-4,NA,TRBJ2-4,TGTGCCAGCAGCGGGACTAGCGGGGGCTTGGGCTACAATGAGCAGTACTTC,CASSGTSGGLGYNEQYF
NA,TRBV27,NA,TRBJ1-5,TGTGCCAGCGGGCCTAACGTCGGCTATAGCAATCAGCCCCAGCATTTT,CASGPNVGYSNQPQHF
NA,TRBV5-5,NA,TRBJ1-4,TGTGCCAGCAGCTTGGCAGGGTGGTTTAATGAAAAACTGTTTTTT,CASSLAGWFNEKLFF
NA,TRBV3-1,NA,TRBJ2-5,TGTGCCAGCAGCCAATCCTCGGACAGCTGCAGTGACTTC,CASSQSSDSCSDF
TRBD1,TRBV7-9,many,TRBJ1-2,TGTGCCAGCAGCACACAGGGGAAACATGGCTACACCTTC,CASSTQGKHGYTF
TRBD1,TRBV29-1,many,TRBJ2-7,TGCAGCGTTGAAGGTGGGACAGGGAGCTACGAGCAGTACTTC,CSVEGGTGSYEQYF
NA,TRBV7-2,few,TRBJ1-5,TGTGCCAGCAGCTTAGATTGGGCCTACAATCAGCCCCAGCATTTT,CASSLDWAYNQPQHF
NA,TRBV7-8,many,TRBJ2-7,TGTGCCAGCAGCTTAGAAAAGCGATACCGCTACGAGCAGTACTTC,CASSLEKRYRYEQYF
NA,TRBV5-1,NA,TRBJ2-7,TGCGCCAGCAGCGTAAACAGGGCTACCTACGAGCAGTACTTC,CASSVNRATYEQYF
NA,TRBV7-2,NA,TRBJ2-7,TGTGCCAGCAGCCCGGGACTTCTCCTCGGGCAGTACTTC,CASSPGLLLGQYF
NA,TRBV15,few,TRBJ2-7,TGTGCCACCGGAGCAGAGGGGGACTCCTACGAGCAGTACTTC,CATGAEGDSYEQYF
TRBD1,TRBV28,NA,TRBJ1-5,TGTGCCAGCAGTTCCACCCCCGGACAGGGGGTTTTGGGACAGCCCCAGCATTTT,CASSSTPGQGVLGQPQHF
NA,TRBV12-3/TRBV12-4,many,TRBJ2-7,TGTGCCAGCAGCTTCGCAGGGATCGACTACGAGCAGTACTTC,CASSFAGIDYEQYF